A single T cell receptor beta chain is shown here with its context. Its antigen remains unidentified. Per-nucleotide qualities are absent, and no much larger clonotype sits a single base away. TCRdb records Illumina HiSeq 2500 as the sequencer. TCR beta libraries were prepared by quantitative 5'-RACE with molecular barcodes. The study's own analysis went as follows. To identify disease-linked TCR variants, a new computational method was used, one built on a probabilistic model of VDJ rearrangement. The public reads were quality trimmed at Q25 with fastp and then assembled into clones with MiXCR by TCRdb, keeping productive beta chains. Each record represents a unique CDR3 protein, reported with the most common genes and DNA among its rows. TCRdb assigned the V and J calls; the authors' analysis was not used. In this sample the table shows around 28,000 distinct CDR3 sequences, about 31% of which occur a single time. The ten top clones hold under 50% of the sample.

V is shortened by 4 bases, J by 8 bases, and the region joining them spans 11 bases. The CDR3 goes from the cysteine to the phenylalanine over 12 residues. Kept here is only the CDR3 DNA, which spans 36 bases and is read in frame from base 1. CDR1 and CDR2, looked up from the germline V gene, are SGHDT and YYEEEE. These data come from a study of CD8 T cells in ankylosing spondylitis listed by TCRdb under 2017. For context, the study as a whole: The study profiled T cell receptor beta repertoires in healthy donors and ankylosing spondylitis patients to find disease-linked TCR variants. The whole study cohort included 108 healthy donors and around 24 ankylosing spondylitis patients. Peripheral blood was sampled, and synovial fluid was additionally collected from ankylosing spondylitis patients.

On the study overall, not on this receptor specifically: A TCR beta motif made up of fewer than 10 highly homologous amino acid variants appeared to be characteristic of blood from ankylosing spondylitis patients. Significant enrichment of the disease-linked clones was reported in matched synovial fluid samples from ankylosing spondylitis patients. Some of the motif variants had been reported before in the synovial fluid and blood of reactive arthritis patients, a finding that suggests common disease-initiation mechanisms. The disease-linked clones showed a CD8+ phenotype and occurred at relatively low frequencies in peripheral blood.

For each ankylosing spondylitis patient, the synovial fluid sample was matched to a blood sample from that same patient. This TCR derives from a male donor with ankylosing spondylitis. The chain is made from TRBV5-6 and TRBJ2-3, with an unclear D gene assignment. The source material was synovial fluid, either unsorted or a sorted T cell fraction (not recorded which). The encoded CDR3 is CASSPGSATQYF. Read as DNA, the sequence is TGTGCCAGCAGCCCCGGGTCAGCTACGCAGTATTTT.